This T cell receptor (beta chain) was sequenced in a study of blood T cell repertoires in COVID-19. About the research overall: From the United States, Italy and Spain came samples of acute and convalescent COVID-19.

Germline CDR1 and CDR2: LGHDT and YNNKEL (reference sequence). Trimming removed 7 bases at V and 5 bases at J, with 14 bases between. The CDR3 is 13 residues long. This clone was observed at least ten times. As originally analysed: Nucleated cell number was recorded as an estimate derived from reference gene primer amplification. Measured with immunoSEQ multiplex PCR; TCRdb has only the in-frame clones, and not every one. V and J calls and clone size are copied from that table; D and trimming were computed from the DNA. The sample lists just over 150,000 clones, approximately 82% seen once, with about 24% in the top ten.

The clonotype originates from a woman at least 80 years old with acute or convalescent COVID-19. J is TRBJ1-1 and V is TRBV3-1 (or the pseudogene TRBV3-2); TRBD1 is a possible D gene (5 bases). The source material was peripheral blood. DNA of the CDR3: TGTGCCAGCACCCTGGGACTGGGGACTGAAGCTTTCTTT. Its translation is CASTLGLGTEAFF.